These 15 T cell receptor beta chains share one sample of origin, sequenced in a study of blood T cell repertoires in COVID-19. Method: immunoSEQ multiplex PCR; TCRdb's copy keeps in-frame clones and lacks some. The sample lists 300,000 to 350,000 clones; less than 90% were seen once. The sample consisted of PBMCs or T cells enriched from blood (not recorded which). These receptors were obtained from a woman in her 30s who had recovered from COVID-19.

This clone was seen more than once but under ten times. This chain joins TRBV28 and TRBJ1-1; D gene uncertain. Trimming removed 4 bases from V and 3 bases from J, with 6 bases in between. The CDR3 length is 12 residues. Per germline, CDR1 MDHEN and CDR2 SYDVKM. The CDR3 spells CASSSFYTEAFF. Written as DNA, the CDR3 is TGTGCCAGCAGTTCTTTCTACACTGAAGCTTTCTTT.

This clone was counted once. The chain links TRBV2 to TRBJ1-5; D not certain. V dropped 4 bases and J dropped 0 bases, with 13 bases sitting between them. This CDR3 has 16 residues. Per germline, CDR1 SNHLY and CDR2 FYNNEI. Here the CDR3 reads CASSVGREYSNQPQHF. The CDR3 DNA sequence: TGTGCCAGCAGTGTGGGGAGAGAGTATAGCAATCAGCCCCAGCATTTT.

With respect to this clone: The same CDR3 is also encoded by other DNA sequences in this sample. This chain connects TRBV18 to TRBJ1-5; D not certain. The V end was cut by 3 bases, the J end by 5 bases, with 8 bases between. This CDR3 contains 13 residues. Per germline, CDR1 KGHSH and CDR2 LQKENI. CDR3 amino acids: CASSPGGDQPQHF. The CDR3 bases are TGTGCCAGCTCACCGGGCGGGGATCAGCCCCAGCATTTT.

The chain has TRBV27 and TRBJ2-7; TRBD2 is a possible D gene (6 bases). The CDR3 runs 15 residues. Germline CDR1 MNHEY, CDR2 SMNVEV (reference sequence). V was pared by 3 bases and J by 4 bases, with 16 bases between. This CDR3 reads CASSFFGGSGYEQYF. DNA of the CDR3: TGTGCCAGCAGTTTTTTTGGGGGGAGCGGGTACGAGCAGTACTTC.

The CDR3 bases are TGTGCCAGCAGTTTCAGTTATGGGGACAGGGAACCCTACGAGCAGTACTTC. Residues: CASSFSYGDREPYEQYF. This chain joins TRBV28 and TRBJ2-7; 9 nucleotides line up with TRBD1. This CDR3 is built from 17 residues. The germline gives CDR1 MDHEN, CDR2 SYDVKM. V lost 3 bases and J lost 2; bases outside the gene matches: 11.

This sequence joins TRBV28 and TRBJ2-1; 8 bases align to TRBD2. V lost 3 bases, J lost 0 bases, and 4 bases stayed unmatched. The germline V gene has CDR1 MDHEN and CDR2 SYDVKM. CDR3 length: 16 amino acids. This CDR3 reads CASSFRGGSSYNEQFF. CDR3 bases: TGTGCCAGCAGTTTTCGCGGGGGGAGCTCCTACAATGAGCAGTTCTTC. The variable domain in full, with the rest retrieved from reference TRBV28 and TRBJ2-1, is DVKVTQSSRYLVKRTGEKVFLECVQDMDHENMFWYRQDPGLGLRLIYFSYDVKMKEKGDIPEGYSVSREKKERFSLILESASTNQTSMYLCASSFRGGSSYNEQFFGPGTRLTVL.

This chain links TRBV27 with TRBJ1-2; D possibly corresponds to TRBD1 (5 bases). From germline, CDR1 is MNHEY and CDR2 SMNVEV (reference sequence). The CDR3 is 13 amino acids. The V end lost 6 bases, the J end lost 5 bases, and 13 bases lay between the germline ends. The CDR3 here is CASRRGSRYGYTF. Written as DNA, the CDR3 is TGTGCCAGCAGGCGGGGGTCTCGATATGGCTACACCTTC.

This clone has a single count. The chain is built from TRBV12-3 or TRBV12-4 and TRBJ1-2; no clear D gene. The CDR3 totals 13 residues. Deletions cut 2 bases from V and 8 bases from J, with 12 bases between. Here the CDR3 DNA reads TGTGCCAGCAGTTTATGGGGAGGCTGCGGCTACACCTTC. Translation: CASSLWGGCGYTF.

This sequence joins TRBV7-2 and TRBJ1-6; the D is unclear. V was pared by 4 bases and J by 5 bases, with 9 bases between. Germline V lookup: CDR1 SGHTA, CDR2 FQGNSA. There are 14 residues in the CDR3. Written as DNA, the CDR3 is TGTGCCAGCAGCTCTGTCAGAAATAATTCACCCCTCCACTTT. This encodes CASSSVRNNSPLHF.

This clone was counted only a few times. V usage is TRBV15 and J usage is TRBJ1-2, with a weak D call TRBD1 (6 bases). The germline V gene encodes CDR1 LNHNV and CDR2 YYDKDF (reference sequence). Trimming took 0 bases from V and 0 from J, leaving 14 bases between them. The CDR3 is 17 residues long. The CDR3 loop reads CATSRDLRGNTNYGYTF. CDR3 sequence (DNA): TGTGCCACCAGCAGAGATTTAAGGGGGAATACTAACTATGGCTACACCTTC.

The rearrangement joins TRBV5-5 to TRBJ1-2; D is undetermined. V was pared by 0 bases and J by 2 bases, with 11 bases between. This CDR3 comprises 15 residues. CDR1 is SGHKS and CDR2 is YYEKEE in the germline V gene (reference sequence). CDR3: CASSLGEGDNYGYTF. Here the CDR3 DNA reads TGTGCCAGCAGCTTGGGGGAGGGAGACAACTATGGCTACACCTTC. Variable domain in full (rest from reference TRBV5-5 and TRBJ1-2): DAGVTQSPTHLIKTRGQQVTLRCSPISGHKSVSWYQQVLGQGPQFIFQYYEKEERGRGNFPDRFSARQFPNYSSELNVNALLLGDSALYLCASSLGEGDNYGYTFGSGTRLTVV.

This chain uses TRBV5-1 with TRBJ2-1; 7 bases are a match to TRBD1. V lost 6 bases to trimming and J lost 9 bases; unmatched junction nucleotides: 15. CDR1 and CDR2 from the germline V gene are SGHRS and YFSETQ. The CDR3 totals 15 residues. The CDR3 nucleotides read TGCGCCAGCAACGACCGTCGACAGGGAGACGGTGAGCAGTTCTTC. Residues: CASNDRRQGDGEQFF.

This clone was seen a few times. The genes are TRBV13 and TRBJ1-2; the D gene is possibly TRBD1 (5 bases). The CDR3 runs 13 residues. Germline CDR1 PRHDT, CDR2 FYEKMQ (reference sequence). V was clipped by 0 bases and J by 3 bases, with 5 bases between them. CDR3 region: CASSLGQDYGYTF. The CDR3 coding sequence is TGTGCCAGCAGCTTAGGACAGGACTATGGCTACACCTTC.

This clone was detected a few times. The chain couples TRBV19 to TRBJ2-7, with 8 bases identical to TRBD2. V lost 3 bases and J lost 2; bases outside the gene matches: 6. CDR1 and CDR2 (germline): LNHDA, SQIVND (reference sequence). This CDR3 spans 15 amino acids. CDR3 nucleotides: TGTGCCAGTAGTATTAGAGCGGGGGAGACCTACGAGCAGTACTTC. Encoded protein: CASSIRAGETYEQYF.

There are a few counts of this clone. DNA for the CDR3: TGTGCCAGCGTTGGGCAGTCTGATAATTCACCCCTCCACTTT. Its translation is CASVGQSDNSPLHF. This sequence joins TRBV28 and TRBJ1-6; D is unclear. Germline assignment: CDR1 MDHEN and CDR2 SYDVKM. The V end lost 8 bases, the J end lost 5 bases, and 13 bases lay between the germline ends. The CDR3 spans 14 residues.